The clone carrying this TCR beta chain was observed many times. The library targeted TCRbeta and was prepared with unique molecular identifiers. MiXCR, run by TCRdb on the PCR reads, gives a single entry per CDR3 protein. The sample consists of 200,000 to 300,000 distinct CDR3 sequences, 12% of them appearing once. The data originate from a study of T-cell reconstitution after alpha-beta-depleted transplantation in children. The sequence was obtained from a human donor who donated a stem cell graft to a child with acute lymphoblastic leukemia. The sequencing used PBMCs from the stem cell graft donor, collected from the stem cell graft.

The CDR3, as DNA: TGTGCCAGCAGTTTACAGGGGGCATATGGAAACACCATATATTTT. As protein: CASSLQGAYGNTIYF. This chain links TRBV28 with TRBJ1-3; the match to TRBD1 covers 8 bases. The V gene's germline CDR1 is MDHEN and CDR2 SYDVKM. The J segment lost 3 bases and the V segment lost 2 bases, leaving 3 bases of the junction unmatched. CDR3 length: 15 amino acids.